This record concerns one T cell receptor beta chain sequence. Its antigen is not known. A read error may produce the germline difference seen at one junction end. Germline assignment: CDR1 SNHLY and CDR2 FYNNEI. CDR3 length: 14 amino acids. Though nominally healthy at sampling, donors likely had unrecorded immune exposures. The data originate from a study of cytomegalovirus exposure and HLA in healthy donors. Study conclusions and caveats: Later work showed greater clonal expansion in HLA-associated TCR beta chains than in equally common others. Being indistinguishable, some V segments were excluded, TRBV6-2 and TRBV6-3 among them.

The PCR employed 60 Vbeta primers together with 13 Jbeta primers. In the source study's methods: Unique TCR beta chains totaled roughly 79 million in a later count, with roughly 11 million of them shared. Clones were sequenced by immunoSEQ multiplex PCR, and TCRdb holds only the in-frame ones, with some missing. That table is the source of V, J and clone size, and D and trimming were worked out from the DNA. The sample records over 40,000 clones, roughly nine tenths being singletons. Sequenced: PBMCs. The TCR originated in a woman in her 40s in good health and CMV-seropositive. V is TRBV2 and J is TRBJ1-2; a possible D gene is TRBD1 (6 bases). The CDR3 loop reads CASSDQQGKLGYAF. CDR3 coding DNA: TGTGCCAGCAGTGACCAACAGGGAAAATTGGGCTACGCCTTC.